Below are 5 T cell receptor beta chains sequenced from a single sample in a study of beta chain features in type 1 diabetes. Regarding the study as a whole: Moderate yet significant TCRB CDR3 shortening was seen in Type 1 diabetes patients in all four CD4+ subsets.

The antigens for these receptors are not known. Expressed TCRB transcripts were sequenced because the entire RNA isolate underwent reverse transcription. The protocol was immunoSEQ multiplex PCR, while the TCRdb copy is restricted to in-frame clones and leaves out a portion. The sample has fewer than 450,000 clones, roughly 13% seen once. The sequencing input was naive CD4+ T cells from blood. All receptors come from a woman between 18 and 29 years old with type 1 diabetes.

This chain links TRBV27 with TRBJ2-3; 8 positions agree with TRBD2. J gave up 1 base and V 6 bases, and 6 bases lay outside the gene matches. This CDR3 has 15 residues. Germline lookup yields CDR1 MNHEY and CDR2 SMNVEV (reference sequence). CDR3 loop: CASRGLGEGTDTQYF. Written as DNA, the CDR3 is TGTGCCAGCAGGGGACTAGGAGAGGGCACAGATACGCAGTATTTT.

The chain carries TRBV5-1 and TRBJ1-1; a weak D match, TRBD1 (6 bases). Trimming pared 2 bases from V and 3 bases from J, leaving 14 bases between. Germline CDR1 and CDR2: SGHRS and YFSETQ. This CDR3 has 15 amino acids. In DNA, the CDR3 is TGCGCCAGCAGCTTAAGCCGGGACACCTACACTGAAGCTTTCTTT. As protein: CASSLSRDTYTEAFF.

CDR3 residues: CASSEQDYGYTF. The CDR3 DNA sequence: TGTGCCAGTAGTGAACAGGATTATGGCTACACCTTC. The chain employs TRBV19 and TRBJ1-2, with D possibly TRBD1 on 5 matching bases. The germline V gene has CDR1 LNHDA and CDR2 SQIVND (reference sequence). The CDR3 is 12 residues long. Trimming left V 5 bases short and J 5 bases short, with 9 bases between.

The CDR3 loop reads CASSLWTRWEQYV. In DNA form, the CDR3 reads TGTGCCAGCAGCTTGTGGACTAGGTGGGAGCAGTACGTC. J is TRBJ2-7 and V is TRBV9; 7 positions match TRBD2. Germline assignment: CDR1 SGDLS and CDR2 YYNGEE. With V trimmed by 4 bases and J by 7 bases, 8 bases remained unmatched. This CDR3 contains 13 residues.

This clone has just a few counts. The gene calls are TRBV10-2 and TRBJ2-1; the match to TRBD1 covers 7 bases. Looked up from germline, CDR1 is WSHSY and CDR2 is SAAADI. The V gene end was trimmed by 9 bases and the J gene end by 7 bases; junction bases not matched to a gene: 12. CDR3 length: 14 amino acids. CDR3 bases: TGCGCCAGTACCGGGACAGAAACATGGAATGAGCAGTTCTTC. Translated, it gives CASTGTETWNEQFF.